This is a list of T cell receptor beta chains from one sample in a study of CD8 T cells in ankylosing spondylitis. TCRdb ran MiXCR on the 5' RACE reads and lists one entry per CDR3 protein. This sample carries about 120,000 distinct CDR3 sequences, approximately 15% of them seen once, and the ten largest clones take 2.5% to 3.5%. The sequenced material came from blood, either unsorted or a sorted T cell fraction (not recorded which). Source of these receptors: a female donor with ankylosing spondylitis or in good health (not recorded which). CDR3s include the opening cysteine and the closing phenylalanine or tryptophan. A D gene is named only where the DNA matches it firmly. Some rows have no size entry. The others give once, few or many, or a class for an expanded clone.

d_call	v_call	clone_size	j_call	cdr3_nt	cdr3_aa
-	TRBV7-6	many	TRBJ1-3	TGTGCCAGCAGCAGACCCCCAAAAGACTCCTCTGGAAACACCATATATTTT	CASSRPPKDSSGNTIYF
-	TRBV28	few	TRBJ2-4	TGTGCCAGCAGTCCAGCGGATCTAGCCAAAAACATTCAGTACTTC	CASSPADLAKNIQYF
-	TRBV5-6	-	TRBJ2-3	TGTGCCAGCAGCTTGGCCCCGACTAGGATCACAGATACGCAGTATTTT	CASSLAPTRITDTQYF
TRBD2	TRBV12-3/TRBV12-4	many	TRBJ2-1	TGTGCCAGCAGTTCCTCCGGGACTAGCGGTGAGCAGTTCTTC	CASSSSGTSGEQFF
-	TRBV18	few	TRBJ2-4	TGTGCCAGCTCACCACCTATTCAGGGGCCGGGCAACATTCAGTACTTC	CASSPPIQGPGNIQYF
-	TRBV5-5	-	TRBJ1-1	TGTGCCAGCAGCGCAGGGAACACTGAAGCTTTCTTT	CASSAGNTEAFF
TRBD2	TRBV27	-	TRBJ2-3	TGTGCCAGCAGTTCCCCTAGCGGGAGCCGCACAGATACGCAGTATTTT	CASSSPSGSRTDTQYF
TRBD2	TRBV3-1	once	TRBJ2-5	TGTGCCTCCTGCCAAGAGGGGACTAGTGAAGAGACCCAGTACTTC	CASCQEGTSEETQYF
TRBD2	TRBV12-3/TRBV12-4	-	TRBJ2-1	TGTGCCAGCCTCCTCGCTAGCGGGGGGAATGAGCAGCTCTTC	CASLLASGGNEQLF
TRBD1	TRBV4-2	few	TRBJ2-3	TGTGCCAGCAGCCAAGAAGGGACAGGGGTGGGCACAGATACGCAGTATTTT	CASSQEGTGVGTDTQYF
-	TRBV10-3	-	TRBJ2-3	TGTGCCACCCTGTCGGGATCGGATACGCAGTATTTT	CATLSGSDTQYF
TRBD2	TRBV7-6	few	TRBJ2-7	TGTGCCAGCAGCGGACCCAGGGAGGGCGAGCAGTACTTC	CASSGPREGEQYF
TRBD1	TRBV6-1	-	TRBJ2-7	TGTGCCAGCAGCCGCAGGGGGAAGAGCTCCTACGAGCAGTACTTC	CASSRRGKSSYEQYF
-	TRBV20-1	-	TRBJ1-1	TGCAGTGCTAGCGCAGACGGAATGAACACTGAAGCTTTCTTT	CSASADGMNTEAFF
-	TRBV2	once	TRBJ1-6	TGTGCCAGCAGACGAGATTCACCCCTCCACTTT	CASRRDSPLHF
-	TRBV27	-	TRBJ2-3	TGTGCCAGCAAGGAGTCCCGAAGCACAGATACGCAGTATTTT	CASKESRSTDTQYF
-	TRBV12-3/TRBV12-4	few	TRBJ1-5	TGTGCCAGCAGTTCCCACTCGGACAATCAGCCCCAGCATTTT	CASSSHSDNQPQHF
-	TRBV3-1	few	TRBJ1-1	TGTGCCAGCAGCCATTCTCCAGTCAGGGCGACCGGAGCTTTCTTT	CASSHSPVRATGAFF
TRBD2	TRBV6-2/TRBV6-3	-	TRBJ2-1	TGTGCCAGCCGCGTAGCGGGAGGGCCCAATGAGCAGTTCTTC	CASRVAGGPNEQFF
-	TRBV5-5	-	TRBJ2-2	TGTGCCAGCTCACCCCTTCTGATCGCGAACACCGGGGAGCTGTTTTTT	CASSPLLIANTGELFF
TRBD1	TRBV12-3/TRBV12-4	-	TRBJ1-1	TGTGCCAGCAATTTAGGACAGGGGGAGAACACTGAAGCTTTCTTT	CASNLGQGENTEAFF
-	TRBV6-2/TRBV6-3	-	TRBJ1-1	TGTGCCAGCAAGATTACCTCGGGGCCGAACACTGAAGCTTTCTTT	CASKITSGPNTEAFF
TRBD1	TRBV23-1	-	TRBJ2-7	TGCGCCAGCAGTCAATTCCACAGGGGCAACACCTACGAGCAGTACTTC	CASSQFHRGNTYEQYF
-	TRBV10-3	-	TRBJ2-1	TGTGCCATCAGTGAGTCGACGTTGGGGCAGTTCTTC	CAISESTLGQFF
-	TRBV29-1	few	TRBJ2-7	TGCAGCGTAAGACGAGGTTCGGACGAGCAGTACTTC	CSVRRGSDEQYF
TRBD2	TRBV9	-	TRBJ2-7	TGTGCCAGCAGCGTGTCAGGGAGGGGCGAGCAGTACTTC	CASSVSGRGEQYF